This passage covers 29 T cell receptor beta chains from one sample sequenced in a study of blood T cell repertoires in COVID-19. Using immunoSEQ multiplex PCR, the repertoire was profiled, and TCRdb retains in-frame clones only, with some absent. In the table there are fewer than 200,000 clones, 86% of which are singletons. The specimen was peripheral blood. These receptors all come from a man between 65 and 85 years old with active or convalescent COVID-19.

The chain uses TRBV19 and TRBJ2-3, with D unclear. The V gene's germline CDR1 is LNHDA and CDR2 SQIVND (reference sequence). This CDR3 has 12 amino acids. V lost 4 bases and J 3 bases, leaving 5 bases between the germline ends. CDR3 sequence: CASSTPTDTQYF. The CDR3 nucleotides are TGTGCCAGTAGTACCCCGACAGATACGCAGTATTTT.

The J gene is TRBJ1-3, the V gene TRBV12-3 or TRBV12-4; no reliable D call. The CDR3 has 12 residues. Trimming removed 4 bases from V and 12 bases from J, with 13 bases in between. The CDR3 DNA is TGTGCCAGCAGTTCCGATACCCGGGGCATATATTTT. Its protein product is CASSSDTRGIYF.

This chain connects TRBV13 to TRBJ2-7, with D perhaps TRBD1 (5 bases). Trimming took 1 base from V and 2 from J, leaving 9 bases between them. The CDR3 is 14 amino acids. Germline loops: CDR1 PRHDT, CDR2 FYEKMQ (reference sequence). CDR3 in amino acids: CASSLAGPTYEQYF. The DNA of the CDR3 is TGTGCCAGCAGCTTAGCAGGGCCTACCTACGAGCAGTACTTC. Filled out from reference TRBV13 and TRBJ2-7, the complete variable domain reads AAGVIQSPRHLIKEKRETATLKCYPIPRHDTVYWYQQGPGQDPQFLISFYEKMQSDKGSIPDRFSAQQFSDYHSELNMSSLELGDSALYFCASSLAGPTYEQYFGPGTRLTVT.

The rearrangement links TRBV5-1 to TRBJ1-5; D uncertain. Germline V CDR1 and CDR2: SGHRS, YFSETQ. Trimming stripped 0 bases from V and 8 bases from J, with 12 bases between. There are 14 residues in the CDR3. CDR3 loop: CASSLVVGREPQHF. Written as DNA, the CDR3 is TGCGCCAGCAGCTTGGTTGTAGGGAGGGAGCCCCAGCATTTT.

V gene TRBV29-1 combines with J gene TRBJ2-3; D may correspond to TRBD1 or TRBD2 (7 bases each). Trimming cost V 7 bases and J 0 bases, with 14 bases left between them. In germline, CDR1 is SQVTM, CDR2 ANQGSEA. The CDR3 length is 14 residues. For the CDR3, the DNA is TGCAGCGCAGGGGGGGGGACTAGCACAGATACGCAGTATTTT. It encodes CSAGGGTSTDTQYF.

The chain recombines TRBV6-5 with TRBJ1-1; 11 bases align to TRBD1. The CDR3 has 15 amino acids. The V segment lost 6 bases and the J segment 1 base; nucleotides outside the gene matches: 4. The germline gives CDR1 MNHEY, CDR2 SVGAGI. For the CDR3, the DNA is TGTGCCAGCAGGGACAGGGGGCGAGGGAACACTGAAGCTTTCTTT. This translates into CASRDRGRGNTEAFF.

The V call is TRBV5-1, the J call TRBJ1-4; D is uncertain. CDR1 is SGHRS and CDR2 is YFSETQ in the germline V gene. V lost 0 bases and J 8 bases, leaving 5 bases between the germline ends. The CDR3 totals 12 residues. The CDR3: CASSLEREKLFF. The CDR3 coding sequence is TGCGCCAGCAGCTTGGAGAGGGAAAAACTGTTTTTT.

The chain joins TRBV27 to TRBJ2-3, with no clear D. This CDR3 spans 14 amino acids. V gave up 0 bases and J gave up 0 bases, with 4 bases separating them. CDR1 MNHEY and CDR2 SMNVEV come from the germline V gene (reference sequence). DNA of the CDR3: TGTGCCAGCAGTTTATCCCTCAGCACAGATACGCAGTATTTT. Translation gives CASSLSLSTDTQYF.

The V call is TRBV18, the J call TRBJ2-1; D call uncertain. Germline V gives CDR1 KGHSH, CDR2 LQKENI. Trimming removed 3 bases at V and 0 bases at J, with 9 bases between. CDR3 length: 15 amino acids. CDR3 loop: CASSPPWSSYNEQFF. The CDR3 nucleotides read TGTGCCAGCTCACCGCCATGGAGCTCCTACAATGAGCAGTTCTTC. The full variable domain, rest sourced from reference TRBV18 and TRBJ2-1, is NAGVMQNPRHLVRRRGQEARLRCSPMKGHSHVYWYRQLPEEGLKFMVYLQKENIIDESGMPKERFSAEFPKEGPSILRIQQVVRGDSAAYFCASSPPWSSYNEQFFGPGTRLTVL.

V and J are TRBV27 and TRBJ1-4, with 8 bases that match TRBD1. Germline-derived CDR1 and CDR2 are MNHEY and SMNVEV (reference sequence). The V gene end was trimmed by 5 bases and the J gene end by 6 bases; junction bases not matched to a gene: 5. The CDR3 totals 14 residues. In DNA, the CDR3 is TGTGCCAGCAGTAGACAGGGGCGGGATGAAAAACTGTTTTTT. It specifies CASSRQGRDEKLFF.

The J gene is TRBJ1-2, the V gene TRBV4-1; 8 bases are shared with TRBD1. V shed 0 bases, J shed 8 bases, and the junction held 5 bases outside the gene matches. The germline gives CDR1 MGHRA, CDR2 YSYEKL. The CDR3 has 14 amino acids. The CDR3 DNA sequence: TGCGCCAGCAGCCAAGATCCAGGGGGCGGCGGCTACACCTTC. Protein product: CASSQDPGGGGYTF.

The V gene is TRBV6-1, the J gene TRBJ1-1, with D uncertain. CDR1 and CDR2 (germline): MNHNS, SASEGT. V gave up 0 bases and J gave up 0 bases, with 8 bases separating them. The CDR3 length is 15 residues. The CDR3 DNA is TGTGCCAGCAGTGAAGCGAGAGGCCTGAACACTGAAGCTTTCTTT. Encoded protein: CASSEARGLNTEAFF.

The rearrangement uses TRBV5-4 and TRBJ2-7; 7 nucleotides align to TRBD2. V was pared by 1 base and J by 3 bases, with 4 bases of the junction left unmatched. Germline V gives CDR1 SGHNT, CDR2 YYREEE (reference sequence). The CDR3 sequence is 14 residues long. The CDR3, as DNA: TGTGCCAGCAGCTTGACACTAGCGAACTACGAGCAGTACTTC. Its translation: CASSLTLANYEQYF.

V gene TRBV6-5 combines with J gene TRBJ2-1; TRBD1 matches at 7 bases. The germline V gene has CDR1 MNHEY and CDR2 SVGAGI. J lost 9 bases, V lost 7 bases, and 9 bases had no gene match. The CDR3 spans 13 residues. The CDR3 region is CASKRQGRAEQFF. CDR3 nucleotide sequence: TGTGCCAGCAAACGACAGGGACGGGCTGAGCAGTTCTTC.

This clone was counted only a few times. This chain uses TRBV5-1 with TRBJ2-7; D possibly corresponds to TRBD1 (6 bases). CDR1 is SGHRS, CDR2 YFSETQ, per germline. Trimming took off 4 bases at V and 4 bases at J, with 12 bases between the two ends. This CDR3 contains 13 residues. CDR3: CASSLGTPYEQYF. The DNA for the CDR3 is TGCGCCAGCAGCCTTGGGACACCATACGAGCAGTACTTC.

This clone appeared a few times. The chain is built from TRBV28 and TRBJ1-2; D is unresolved. Germline V gene data show CDR1 as MDHEN and CDR2 as SYDVKM. With 5 bases removed from V and 0 bases from J, the gap between germline ends came to 7 bases. The CDR3 is 13 amino acids. Here the CDR3 DNA reads TGTGCCAGCAGTAGAGCCTCTAACTATGGCTACACCTTC. Translating gives CASSRASNYGYTF.

The CDR3: CASSPSRQGANSPLHF. The CDR3 region has the DNA TGTGCCAGCTCACCTTCCAGACAGGGGGCGAATTCACCCCTCCACTTT. The chain links TRBV18 to TRBJ1-6; 10 bases are shared with TRBD1. V gave up 3 bases and J gave up 7 bases; unmatched junction bases: 6. The germline V gene has CDR1 KGHSH and CDR2 LQKENI. The CDR3 spans 16 residues.

This clone has just a few counts. V gene TRBV7-9 combines with J gene TRBJ2-2; no clear D gene. The CDR3 is 15 residues long. Germline CDR1 and CDR2: SEHNR and FQNEAQ (reference sequence). Trimming stripped 0 bases from V and 2 bases from J, with 7 bases between. CDR3 in amino acids: CASSLALINTGELFF. The DNA of the CDR3 is TGTGCCAGCAGCTTAGCTCTTATTAACACCGGGGAGCTGTTTTTT. Full variable domain (missing parts from reference TRBV7-9 and TRBJ2-2): DTGVSQNPRHKITKRGQNVTFRCDPISEHNRLYWYRQTLGQGPEFLTYFQNEAQLEKSRLLSDRFSAERPKGSFSTLEIQRTEQGDSAMYLCASSLALINTGELFFGEGSRLTVL.

V and J are TRBV6-1 and TRBJ1-6; the D is unclear. V dropped 2 bases and J dropped 8 bases, with 16 bases sitting between them. CDR1 MNHNS and CDR2 SASEGT come from the germline V gene. This CDR3 region has 16 residues. CDR3 amino acids: CASSEPSGVGYSPLHF. The CDR3 nucleotides are TGTGCCAGCAGTGAACCGTCCGGGGTTGGGTATTCACCCCTCCACTTT.

The V gene is TRBV15, the J gene TRBJ1-3, with D maybe TRBD1 (6 bases). The CDR3 loop spans 15 amino acids. V lost 2 bases, J lost 0 bases, and 8 bases lay in between. The V gene's germline CDR1 is LNHNV and CDR2 YYDKDF (reference sequence). In DNA, the CDR3 is TGTGCCACCAGCAGACAGGGGAACTCTGGAAACACCATATATTTT. Translating it yields CATSRQGNSGNTIYF.

Written as DNA, the CDR3 is TGCGCCAGCAGCTTCTCTTCGTCCCGGACAGGGCGAAGCACAGATACGCAGTATTTT. The encoded protein is CASSFSSSRTGRSTDTQYF. V gene TRBV5-1 combines with J gene TRBJ2-3; TRBD1 matches 8 bases. The CDR3 is 19 amino acids. V was pared by 2 bases and J by 0 bases, with 14 bases of the junction left unmatched. The germline V gene encodes CDR1 SGHRS and CDR2 YFSETQ.

V and J are TRBV11-2 and TRBJ2-2; 11 bases are a match to TRBD2. Losses at the gene ends were 3 bases for V and 4 bases for J; bases not matched to a gene: 4. This CDR3 is 16 amino acids long. The germline V gene has CDR1 SGHAT and CDR2 FQNNGV. The CDR3 nucleotides are TGTGCCAGCAGCTTGGCTAGCGGGAGGTTCACCGGGGAGCTGTTTTTT. Its protein is CASSLASGRFTGELFF.

This chain joins TRBV5-1 and TRBJ2-3; 7 positions agree with TRBD2. CDR1 and CDR2 (germline): SGHRS, YFSETQ. The CDR3 is made up of 17 amino acids. The ends lost 4 bases at V and 3 bases at J; junction bases unmatched: 14. The CDR3 spells CASSALGLGYGTDTQYF. The CDR3 DNA reads as TGCGCCAGCAGCGCCCTCGGACTAGGGTACGGGACAGATACGCAGTATTTT.

The rearrangement uses TRBV9 and TRBJ1-5, with D unresolved. This CDR3 is built from 14 residues. Germline assignment: CDR1 SGDLS and CDR2 YYNGEE. V was trimmed by 4 bases and J by 3 bases, leaving 11 bases between them. DNA of the CDR3: TGTGCCAGCAGCCCTGGGAGATTCAATCAGCCCCAGCATTTT. Protein sequence: CASSPGRFNQPQHF. Looking up the rest from reference TRBV9 and TRBJ1-5 gives the full variable domain: DSGVTQTPKHLITATGQRVTLRCSPRSGDLSVYWYQQSLDQGLQFLIQYYNGEERAKGNILERFSAQQFPDLHSELNLSSLELGDSALYFCASSPGRFNQPQHFGDGTRLSIL.

The rearrangement links TRBV7-8 to TRBJ2-6; TRBD2 matches 12 bases. The CDR3 is made up of 19 amino acids. Unmatched junction bases numbered 6, after V lost 3 bases and J lost 0 bases. Germline V lookup: CDR1 SGHVS, CDR2 FQNEAQ. The CDR3 DNA follows: TGTGCCAGCAGCTTTAGCCTGGGACTAGCGGGCTCTGGGGCCAACGTCCTGACTTTC. Translation: CASSFSLGLAGSGANVLTF. The variable domain in full, with the rest retrieved from reference TRBV7-8 and TRBJ2-6, is GAGVSQSPRYKVAKRGQDVALRCDPISGHVSLFWYQQALGQGPEFLTYFQNEAQLDKSGLPSDRFFAERPEGSVSTLKIQRTQQEDSAVYLCASSFSLGLAGSGANVLTFGAGSRLTVL.

This rearrangement joins TRBV6-5 to TRBJ1-3, with TRBD1 matching over 8 bases. Unmatched junction bases numbered 5, after V lost 6 bases and J lost 4 bases. The V gene's germline CDR1 is MNHEY and CDR2 SVGAGI. The CDR3 has 14 residues. CDR3 loop: CASRRQGSGNTIYF. CDR3 nucleotides: TGTGCCAGCAGACGACAGGGGTCAGGAAACACCATATATTTT.

The chain has TRBV6-2 or TRBV6-3 and TRBJ1-2, with 8 positions matching TRBD1. Germline V gene sequence: CDR1 MNHEY, CDR2 SVGEGT. The J segment lost 5 bases and the V segment lost 6 bases, leaving 8 bases of the junction unmatched. The CDR3 runs 14 residues. Here the CDR3 DNA reads TGTGCCAGCAGATACGGGGACAGGAGGTATGGCTACACCTTC. It is translated as CASRYGDRRYGYTF.

The chain's CDR3 is CASSSTGGPTDTQYF. CDR3 sequence (DNA): TGTGCCAGCAGCTCAACGGGGGGGCCCACAGATACGCAGTATTTT. V and J are TRBV7-9 and TRBJ2-3, with TRBD2 matching over 8 bases. CDR3 length: 15 residues. The junction had 5 bases not matched to a gene; V was cut back by 4 bases and J by 2 bases. Germline-derived CDR1 and CDR2 are SEHNR and FQNEAQ (reference sequence).

This clone was recorded a few times. V and J are TRBV11-2 and TRBJ1-2; D not resolved. The CDR3 length is 15 residues. The ends were cut back, 3 bases at V and 3 bases at J, with 14 bases in the middle. Germline lookup yields CDR1 SGHAT and CDR2 FQNNGV. The CDR3 spells CASSLSLTDDYGYTF. The CDR3 nucleotides are TGTGCCAGCAGCTTGTCCCTTACAGATGACTATGGCTACACCTTC.